Below are 31 T cell receptor beta chains sequenced from a single sample in a study of blood T cell repertoires in COVID-19. Profiling relied on immunoSEQ multiplex PCR, and the TCRdb table lists in-frame clones only, not all of them. The sample holds hundreds of thousands of clones, over 80% seen once. The sample was peripheral blood. The receptors stem from a woman aged 45-65 years with COVID-19, enrolled during active disease.

V and J are TRBV11-2 and TRBJ1-6; the D is unclear. The V gene's germline CDR1 is SGHAT and CDR2 FQNNGV. The CDR3 spans 14 residues. The V end was cut by 5 bases, the J end by 0 bases, with 5 bases between. The CDR3 sequence: CASSRDSYNSPLHF. For the CDR3, the DNA is TGTGCCAGCAGCCGGGACTCCTATAATTCACCCCTCCACTTT.

The chain combines TRBV19 with TRBJ1-5; no clear D. This CDR3 has 14 amino acids. The germline V gene has CDR1 LNHDA and CDR2 SQIVND (reference sequence). Trimming removed 3 bases at V and 6 bases at J, with 12 bases between. CDR3 nucleotide sequence: TGTGCCAGTAGTATCCGGCCGGAGAGTCAGCCCCAGCATTTT. Protein product: CASSIRPESQPQHF.

Comment on this clone: One end of the junction does not line up with germline, which may come from a read error. The chain uses TRBV4-2 and TRBJ2-7, with 11 bases lining up with TRBD2. The CDR3 has 16 residues. Germline V gives CDR1 LGHNA, CDR2 YNFKEQ. The CDR3 loop is CASRQDGTSGSYEQYF. Written as DNA, the CDR3 is TGTGCCAGCAGACAAGATGGGACTAGCGGCTCCTACGAGCAGTACTTC.

This sequence joins TRBV4-1 and TRBJ2-2, with 8 bases fitting TRBD1. CDR1 and CDR2 from the germline V gene are MGHRA and YSYEKL. The V gene end was trimmed by 3 bases and the J gene end by 7 bases; junction bases not matched to a gene: 4. There are 14 residues in the CDR3. The DNA for the CDR3 is TGCGCCAGCAGCCAGGACAGGGTGAGCGGGGAGCTGTTTTTT. Encoded protein: CASSQDRVSGELFF.

The CDR3 region is CASSGQGSDDYGYTF. The CDR3, as DNA: TGTGCCAGCAGCGGGCAGGGGTCTGACGACTATGGCTACACCTTC. The gene calls are TRBV4-2 and TRBJ1-2, with a tentative D call TRBD1 (6 bases). V was clipped by 5 bases and J by 3 bases, with 16 bases between them. There are 15 residues in the CDR3. The germline CDR1 and CDR2 sequences are LGHNA and YNFKEQ.

This chain links TRBV9 with TRBJ1-1, with D hard to call. The CDR3 has 13 amino acids. The V gene lost 2 bases and the J gene lost 1 base, with 6 bases spanning the gap. The V gene's germline CDR1 is SGDLS and CDR2 YYNGEE. The CDR3: CASSVDWNTEAFF. Here the CDR3 DNA reads TGTGCCAGCAGCGTGGACTGGAACACTGAAGCTTTCTTT. The full variable domain, rest sourced from reference TRBV9 and TRBJ1-1, is DSGVTQTPKHLITATGQRVTLRCSPRSGDLSVYWYQQSLDQGLQFLIQYYNGEERAKGNILERFSAQQFPDLHSELNLSSLELGDSALYFCASSVDWNTEAFFGQGTRLTVV.

This sequence joins TRBV18 and TRBJ1-2, with TRBD1 identical over 10 bases. CDR3 length equals 15 residues. V was pared by 6 bases and J by 6 bases, with 10 bases of the junction left unmatched. CDR1 is KGHSH and CDR2 is LQKENI in the germline V gene. This CDR3 is CASSPAGQGPNGYTF. The CDR3, as DNA: TGTGCCAGCTCTCCCGCGGGACAGGGGCCCAATGGCTACACCTTC.

A single count supports this clone. The V call is TRBV3-1 (or the pseudogene TRBV3-2), the J call TRBJ1-2, with a possible D match to TRBD1 (5 bases). This CDR3 has 13 residues. V gave up 1 base and J gave up 4 bases, with 7 bases separating them. Germline assignment: CDR1 LGHDT and CDR2 YNNKEL (reference sequence). The CDR3 DNA sequence: TGTGCCAGCAGCCAAGGCAGGGTCTATGGCTACACCTTC. Translation: CASSQGRVYGYTF.

V gene TRBV6-5 combines with J gene TRBJ1-5, with TRBD1 matching over 8 bases. The germline gives CDR1 MNHEY, CDR2 SVGAGI. V shed 6 bases, J shed 4 bases, and the junction held 2 bases outside the gene matches. CDR3 length equals 13 residues. DNA of the CDR3: TGTGCCAGCAGACGGACAGGGAATCAGCCCCAGCATTTT. Amino acids: CASRRTGNQPQHF.

The CDR3 protein is CASSPSGGAGTEAFF. The CDR3 DNA follows: TGTGCCAGCAGTCCGTCAGGGGGCGCGGGCACTGAAGCTTTCTTT. The chain recombines TRBV6-4 with TRBJ1-1; 8 bases map to TRBD1. Germline CDR1 and CDR2: MRHNA and SNTAGT. The CDR3 is 15 residues long. Trimming took 5 bases from V and 4 from J; bases not matched to a gene: 9.

This chain uses TRBV11-2 with TRBJ2-3; possibly TRBD2 for D (6 bases). Germline values: CDR1 SGHAT, CDR2 FQNNGV. The CDR3 contains 17 residues. V lost 1 base, J lost 0 bases, and 14 bases lay in between. In DNA, the CDR3 is TGTGCCAGCAGCTTAGCACTAGCCCCCCTTAGCACAGATACGCAGTATTTT. Residues: CASSLALAPLSTDTQYF.

The chain uses TRBV28 and TRBJ1-5, with 9 nucleotides matching TRBD1. V trimming: 5 bases; J trimming: 0 bases; junction bases outside the gene matches: 11. The CDR3 runs 18 residues. Germline V CDR1 and CDR2: MDHEN, SYDVKM. CDR3 protein: CASSHRQGGIDSNQPQHF. In nucleotides, the CDR3 is TGTGCCAGCAGTCACAGACAGGGGGGGATTGATAGCAATCAGCCCCAGCATTTT.

V gene TRBV6-2 or TRBV6-3 combines with J gene TRBJ2-4; D may be TRBD1 (6 bases). CDR1 MNHEY and CDR2 SVGEGT come from the germline V gene. V lost 0 bases, J lost 6 bases, and 12 bases lay in between. The CDR3 runs to 15 residues. The CDR3 coding sequence is TGTGCCAGCAGTTACTCTGGGCAGGGGAGAAACATTCAGTACTTC. Protein sequence: CASSYSGQGRNIQYF.

Only one count was recorded for this clone. The chain couples TRBV7-2 to TRBJ1-2; 7 positions agree with TRBD1. Germline CDR1 SGHTA, CDR2 FQGNSA. Trimming cost V 5 bases and J 6 bases; bases outside gene matches: 9. This CDR3 is built from 14 residues. As DNA, the CDR3 is TGTGCCAGCAGCCAGGGGGTTGTAAAGGATGGCTACACCTTC. It codes for CASSQGVVKDGYTF.

About this clone itself: At the DNA level, this CDR3 is encoded by other sequences in the same sample as well. The V call is TRBV7-9, the J call TRBJ1-1, with D possibly TRBD1 on 5 matching bases. The germline CDR1 and CDR2 sequences are SEHNR and FQNEAQ (reference sequence). The ends were cut back, 2 bases at V and 5 bases at J, with 9 bases in the middle. The CDR3 length is 13 residues. The CDR3 DNA sequence: TGTGCCAGCAGCTTACAGGGAGGGACTGAAGCTTTCTTT. Translating gives CASSLQGGTEAFF.

CDR3 sequence reads: CATSEPKQPQHF. CDR3 coding DNA: TGTGCCACCAGCGAGCCTAAGCAGCCCCAGCATTTT. The chain has TRBV15 and TRBJ1-5; D call uncertain. CDR1 and CDR2 (germline): LNHNV, YYDKDF (reference sequence). Trimming took off 5 bases at V and 7 bases at J, with 9 bases between the two ends. The length of the CDR3 is 12 residues.

This clone was counted between two and nine times. The CDR3 DNA reads as TGTGCCAGCAGCTTAGATCGGAGGGGGACAGGGTTTAGTACTGAAGCTTTCTTT. This encodes CASSLDRRGTGFSTEAFF. This chain uses TRBV7-2 with TRBJ1-1; 9 bases map to TRBD1. This CDR3 contains 18 residues. V shed 1 base and J 5 bases; nucleotides not matched to a gene: 14. Germline-derived CDR1 and CDR2 are SGHTA and FQGNSA.

V and J are TRBV29-1 and TRBJ2-1; D uncertain. The CDR3 runs 15 residues. The germline V gene encodes CDR1 SQVTM and CDR2 ANQGSEA. Trimming cost V 1 base and J 0 bases, with 10 bases left between them. CDR3 protein: CSVEVRPSSYNEQFF. In DNA, the CDR3 is TGCAGCGTTGAAGTCCGCCCCAGCTCCTACAATGAGCAGTTCTTC.

This rearrangement joins TRBV7-3 to TRBJ2-1, with 10 bases aligning to TRBD1. The CDR3 runs to 15 residues. Germline values: CDR1 SGHTA, CDR2 FQGTGA. The J segment lost 6 bases and the V segment lost 3 bases, leaving 5 bases of the junction unmatched. CDR3 amino acids: CASSFDRGRFNEQFF. Written as DNA, the CDR3 is TGTGCCAGCAGCTTCGACAGGGGGCGATTCAATGAGCAGTTCTTC.

V usage is TRBV3-1 (or the pseudogene TRBV3-2) and J usage is TRBJ2-2; TRBD2 matches 13 bases. Losses at the gene ends were 5 bases for V and 3 bases for J; bases not matched to a gene: 6. The CDR3 loop spans 17 amino acids. CDR1 is LGHDT, CDR2 YNNKEL, per germline (reference sequence). DNA of the CDR3: TGTGCCAGCAGCTCAACTAGCGGGAGGGCCTACACCGGGGAGCTGTTTTTT. Amino acids: CASSSTSGRAYTGELFF.

In its sample, this clone was seen once. V is TRBV20-1 and J is TRBJ2-3; 9 bases match TRBD1. V lost 3 bases and J lost 5; bases outside the gene matches: 9. The CDR3 is 15 residues long. CDR1 and CDR2 (germline): DFQATT, SNEGSKA (reference sequence). The CDR3 loop reads CSASSGQGLRDTQYF. CDR3 nucleotide sequence: TGCAGTGCTAGTTCGGGACAGGGCTTAAGAGATACGCAGTATTTT.

The chain is built from TRBV11-2 and TRBJ1-2, with TRBD1 identical over 7 bases. Germline values: CDR1 SGHAT, CDR2 FQNNGV. The CDR3 has 16 amino acids. The ends lost 3 bases at V and 1 base at J; junction bases unmatched: 8. CDR3 protein: CASSFDRVRYNYGYTF. CDR3 DNA: TGTGCCAGCAGCTTTGACAGGGTGAGATATAACTATGGCTACACCTTC.

The chain combines TRBV11-3 with TRBJ2-1, with 11 bases that match TRBD2. Germline V gives CDR1 SGHNT, CDR2 YENEEA. The CDR3 is 17 amino acids. The V gene end was trimmed by 0 bases and the J gene end by 3 bases; junction bases not matched to a gene: 4. The CDR3 region is CASSLDRGLAVYNEQFF. In DNA, the CDR3 is TGTGCCAGCAGCTTAGATAGGGGACTAGCGGTCTACAATGAGCAGTTCTTC. The variable domain in full, with the rest retrieved from reference TRBV11-3 and TRBJ2-1, is EAGVVQSPRYKIIEKKQPVAFWCNPISGHNTLYWYLQNLGQGPELLIRYENEEAVDDSQLPKDRFSAERLKGVDSTLKIQPAELGDSAVYLCASSLDRGLAVYNEQFFGPGTRLTVL.

V is TRBV7-9 and J is TRBJ2-2; 9 bases fit TRBD1. Germline V gene lookup returns CDR1 SEHNR and CDR2 FQNEAQ (reference sequence). The CDR3 extends over 15 amino acids. J was trimmed by 6 bases and V by 4 bases; bases with no gene match: 6. CDR3 bases: TGTGCCAGCAGCTCCGGGACAGGGAGGGCCGGGGAGCTGTTTTTT. Protein sequence: CASSSGTGRAGELFF.

V gene TRBV5-1 combines with J gene TRBJ2-7; 10 bases map to TRBD1. Germline CDR1 reads SGHRS; CDR2 reads YFSETQ. The CDR3 covers 15 residues. V lost 4 bases, J lost 5 bases, and 9 bases stayed unmatched. The CDR3 bases are TGCGCCAGCAGCCCGTGGACAGGGGGAGGAGACGAGCAGTACTTC. Translated, it gives CASSPWTGGGDEQYF.

V is TRBV3-1 (or the pseudogene TRBV3-2) and J is TRBJ2-5; TRBD1 might be the D (6 bases). CDR1 LGHDT and CDR2 YNNKEL come from the germline V gene (reference sequence). CDR3 size: 16 residues. V was clipped by 5 bases and J by 1 base, with 17 bases between them. The CDR3 DNA sequence: TGTGCCAGCAGCGACTGGACAGTCAGCCCCCAAGAGACCCAGTACTTC. Its translation is CASSDWTVSPQETQYF.

The chain employs TRBV5-1 and TRBJ2-1; 9 positions match TRBD1. The CDR3 covers 17 residues. Germline CDR1 and CDR2: SGHRS and YFSETQ. J lost 4 bases, V lost 4 bases, and 12 bases had no gene match. In DNA, the CDR3 is TGCGCCAGCAGCAGAACAACCGGGACAGGGTGGTACAATGAGCAGTTCTTC. It codes for CASSRTTGTGWYNEQFF. The variable domain in full, with the rest retrieved from reference TRBV5-1 and TRBJ2-1, is KAGVTQTPRYLIKTRGQQVTLSCSPISGHRSVSWYQQTPGQGLQFLFEYFSETQRNKGNFPGRFSGRQFSNSRSEMNVSTLELGDSALYLCASSRTTGTGWYNEQFFGPGTRLTVL.

CDR3 region: CASSDQGGYNSPLHF. In DNA form, the CDR3 reads TGTGCCAGCAGTGACCAGGGTGGCTATAATTCACCCCTCCACTTT. J is TRBJ1-6 and V is TRBV9, with a possible D match to TRBD1 (5 bases). The CDR3 consists of 15 residues. Trimming took off 5 bases at V and 3 bases at J, with 12 bases between the two ends. CDR1 is SGDLS, CDR2 YYNGEE, per germline.

This rearrangement joins TRBV5-1 to TRBJ1-1; 7 bases line up with TRBD1. The CDR3 totals 15 residues. After removal of 5 bases from V and 0 bases from J, the junction contained 7 bases not matched to a gene. Per germline, CDR1 SGHRS and CDR2 YFSETQ. The DNA for the CDR3 is TGCGCCAGCAGTGGGACAGTAAGTATGAACACTGAAGCTTTCTTT. Its protein product is CASSGTVSMNTEAFF.

The J gene is TRBJ2-7, the V gene TRBV7-8; tentatively, D is TRBD1 (5 bases). This CDR3 has 16 residues. V was trimmed by 2 bases and J by 0 bases, leaving 14 bases between them. Germline CDR1 is SGHVS and CDR2 is FQNEAQ. The CDR3 region has the DNA TGTGCCAGCAGCTTAATATCACAGGCGAGCTCCTACGAGCAGTACTTC. Its translation is CASSLISQASSYEQYF.

CDR3 coding DNA: TGTGCCAGCTCCTTGTGGGCTAGCGGGAGTTTATCGCAACAGCAGTACTTC. Amino acid sequence: CASSLWASGSLSQQQYF. The chain uses TRBV5-6 and TRBJ2-7; 10 positions match TRBD2. CDR1 SGHDT and CDR2 YYEEEE come from the germline V gene. The CDR3 runs to 17 residues. Unmatched junction bases numbered 21, after V lost 7 bases and J lost 8 bases.